This T cell receptor (beta chain) appears in the sequencing data of a study of beta chain features in type 1 diabetes. On this clone itself: This sample also contains other DNA sequences that code for the same CDR3.

Expressed TCRB transcripts were sequenced, since all the RNA that had been isolated was reverse transcribed. Repertoires were generated with immunoSEQ multiplex PCR, while TCRdb's copy carries only in-frame clones and drops some. This table holds 600,000 to 650,000 clones, roughly a sixth found once. CDR3 length: 12 residues. The V end lost 6 bases, the J end lost 0 bases, and 0 bases lay between the germline ends. Per the germline V gene, CDR1 is MNHEY and CDR2 is SMNVEV (reference sequence). The receptor comes from a man younger than 35 in good health. The chain links TRBV27 to TRBJ2-6; D is unclear. Input material: naive CD4+ T cells from blood. In DNA, the CDR3 is TGTGCCAGCAGCTCTGGGGCCAACGTCCTGACTTTC. This translates into CASSSGANVLTF.